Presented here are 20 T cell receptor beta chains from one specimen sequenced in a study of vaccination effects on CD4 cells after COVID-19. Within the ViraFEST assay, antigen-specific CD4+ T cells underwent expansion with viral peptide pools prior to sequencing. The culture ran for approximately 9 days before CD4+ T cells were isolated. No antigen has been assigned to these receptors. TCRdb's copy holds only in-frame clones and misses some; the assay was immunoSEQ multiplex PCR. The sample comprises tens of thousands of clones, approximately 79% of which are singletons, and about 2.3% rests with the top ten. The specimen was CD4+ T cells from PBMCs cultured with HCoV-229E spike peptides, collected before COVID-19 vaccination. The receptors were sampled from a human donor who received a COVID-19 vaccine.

The CDR3 loop reads CASSIGWQSSRTQYF. CDR3 sequence (DNA): TGTGCCAGTAGTATAGGGTGGCAGTCCTCAAGGACCCAGTACTTC. The genes are TRBV19 and TRBJ2-5; D unclear. CDR3 length: 15 residues. CDR1 and CDR2 from the germline V gene are LNHDA and SQIVND (reference sequence). V lost 1 base to trimming and J lost 7 bases, with 16 bases between them.

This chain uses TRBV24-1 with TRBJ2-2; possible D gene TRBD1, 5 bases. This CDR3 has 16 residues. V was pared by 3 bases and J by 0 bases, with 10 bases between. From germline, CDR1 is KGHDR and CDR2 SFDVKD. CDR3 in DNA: TGTGCCACCAGTGATCGAAAGACAGCGAACACCGGGGAGCTGTTTTTT. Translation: CATSDRKTANTGELFF.

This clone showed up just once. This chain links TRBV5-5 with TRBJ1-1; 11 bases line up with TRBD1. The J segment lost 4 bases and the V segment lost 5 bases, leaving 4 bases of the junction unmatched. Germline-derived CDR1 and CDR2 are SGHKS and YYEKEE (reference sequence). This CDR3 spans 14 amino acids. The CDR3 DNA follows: TGTGCCAGCAGTTGGGGACAGGGGGTCACTGAAGCTTTCTTT. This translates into CASSWGQGVTEAFF.

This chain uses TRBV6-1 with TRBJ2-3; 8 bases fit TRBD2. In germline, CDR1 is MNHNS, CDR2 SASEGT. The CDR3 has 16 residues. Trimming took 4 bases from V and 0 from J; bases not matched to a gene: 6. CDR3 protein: CASSVIAGPSTDTQYF. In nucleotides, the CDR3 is TGTGCCAGCAGTGTGATAGCGGGGCCTAGCACAGATACGCAGTATTTT.

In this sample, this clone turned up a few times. CDR3 region: CASSMGQANTGELFF. The CDR3 coding sequence is TGTGCCAGCAGCATGGGACAGGCGAACACCGGGGAGCTGTTTTTT. The chain employs TRBV7-3 and TRBJ2-2; 8 bases line up with TRBD1. With V trimmed by 5 bases and J by 0 bases, 2 bases remained unmatched. The CDR3 consists of 15 residues. From germline, CDR1 is SGHTA and CDR2 FQGTGA.

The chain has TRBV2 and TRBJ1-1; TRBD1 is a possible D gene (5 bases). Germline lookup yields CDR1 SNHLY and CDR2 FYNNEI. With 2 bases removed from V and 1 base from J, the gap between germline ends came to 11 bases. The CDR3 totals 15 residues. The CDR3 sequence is CASSERQMPNTEAFF. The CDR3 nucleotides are TGTGCCAGCAGTGAAAGACAGATGCCGAACACTGAAGCTTTCTTT.

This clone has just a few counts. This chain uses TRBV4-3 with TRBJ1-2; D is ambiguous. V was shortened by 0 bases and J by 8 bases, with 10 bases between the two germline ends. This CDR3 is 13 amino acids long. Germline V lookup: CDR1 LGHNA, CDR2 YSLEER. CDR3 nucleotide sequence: TGCGCCAGCAGCCAAGATCTGGGTGGGGGCTACACCTTC. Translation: CASSQDLGGGYTF.

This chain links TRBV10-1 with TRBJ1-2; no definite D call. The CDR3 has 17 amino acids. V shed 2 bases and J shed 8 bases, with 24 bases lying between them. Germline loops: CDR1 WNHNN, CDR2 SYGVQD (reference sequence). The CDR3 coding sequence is TGCGCCAGCAGTGAGAAGACTAACGTGGACCCGTGGGAAGGCTACACCTTC. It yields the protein CASSEKTNVDPWEGYTF.

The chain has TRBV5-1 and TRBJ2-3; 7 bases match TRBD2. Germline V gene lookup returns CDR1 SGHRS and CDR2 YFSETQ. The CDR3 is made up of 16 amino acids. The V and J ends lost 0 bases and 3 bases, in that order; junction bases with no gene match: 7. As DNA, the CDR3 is TGCGCCAGCAGCTTGGGTGCGGGGGATTTGACAGATACGCAGTATTTT. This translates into CASSLGAGDLTDTQYF.

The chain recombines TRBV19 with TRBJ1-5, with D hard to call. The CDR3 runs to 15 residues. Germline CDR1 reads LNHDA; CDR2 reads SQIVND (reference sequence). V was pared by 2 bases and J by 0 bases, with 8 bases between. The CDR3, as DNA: TGTGCCAGTAGTATATCAGTGATTAGCAATCAGCCCCAGCATTTT. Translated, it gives CASSISVISNQPQHF.

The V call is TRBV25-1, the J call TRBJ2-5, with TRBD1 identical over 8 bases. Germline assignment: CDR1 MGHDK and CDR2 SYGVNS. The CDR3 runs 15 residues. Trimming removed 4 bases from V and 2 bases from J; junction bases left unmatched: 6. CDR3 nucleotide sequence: TGTGCCAGCAGTGCCGGGACAGGATTTCAAGAGACCCAGTACTTC. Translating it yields CASSAGTGFQETQYF.

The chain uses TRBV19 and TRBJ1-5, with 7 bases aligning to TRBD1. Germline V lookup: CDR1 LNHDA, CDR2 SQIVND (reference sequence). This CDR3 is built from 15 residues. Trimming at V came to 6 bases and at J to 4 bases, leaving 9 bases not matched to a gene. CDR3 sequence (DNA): TGTGCCAGTAGGCAGGGGGGGCGGCAAAATCAGCCCCAGCATTTT. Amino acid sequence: CASRQGGRQNQPQHF.

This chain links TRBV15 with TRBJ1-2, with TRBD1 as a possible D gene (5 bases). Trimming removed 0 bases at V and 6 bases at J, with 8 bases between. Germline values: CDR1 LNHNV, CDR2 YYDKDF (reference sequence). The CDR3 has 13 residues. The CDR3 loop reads CATSREEGDGYTF. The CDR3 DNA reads TGTGCCACCAGCAGAGAGGAAGGGGATGGCTACACCTTC. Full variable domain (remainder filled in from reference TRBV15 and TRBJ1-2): DAMVIQNPRYQVTQFGKPVTLSCSQTLNHNVMYWYQQKSSQAPKLLFHYYDKDFNNEADTPDNFQSRRPNTSFCFLDIRSPGLGDTAMYLCATSREEGDGYTFGSGTRLTVV.

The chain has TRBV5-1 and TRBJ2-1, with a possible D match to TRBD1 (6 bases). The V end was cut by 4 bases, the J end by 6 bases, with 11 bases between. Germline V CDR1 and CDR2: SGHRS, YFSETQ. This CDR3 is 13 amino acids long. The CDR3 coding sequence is TGCGCCAGCAGCATCGGACAGCCCAATGAGCAGTTCTTC. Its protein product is CASSIGQPNEQFF. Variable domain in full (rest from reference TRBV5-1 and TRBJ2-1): KAGVTQTPRYLIKTRGQQVTLSCSPISGHRSVSWYQQTPGQGLQFLFEYFSETQRNKGNFPGRFSGRQFSNSRSEMNVSTLELGDSALYLCASSIGQPNEQFFGPGTRLTVL.

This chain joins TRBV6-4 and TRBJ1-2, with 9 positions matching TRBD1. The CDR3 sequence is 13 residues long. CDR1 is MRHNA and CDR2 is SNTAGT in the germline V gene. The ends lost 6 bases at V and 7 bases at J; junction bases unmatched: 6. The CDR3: CASRRTGAGGYTF. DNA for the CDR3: TGTGCCAGCAGAAGGACAGGGGCAGGTGGCTACACCTTC.

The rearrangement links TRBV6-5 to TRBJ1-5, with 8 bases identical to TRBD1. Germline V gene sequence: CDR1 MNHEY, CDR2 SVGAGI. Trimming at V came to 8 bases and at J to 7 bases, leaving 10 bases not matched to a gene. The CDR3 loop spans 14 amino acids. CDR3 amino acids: CASHRGGTEQPQHF. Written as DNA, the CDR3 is TGTGCCAGCCACAGGGGGGGAACGGAGCAGCCCCAGCATTTT.

In DNA, the CDR3 is TGTGCCTCCCACTGGGACAGGAGAGTGAACACTGAAGCTTTCTTT. It yields the protein CASHWDRRVNTEAFF. The gene calls are TRBV6-5 and TRBJ1-1; 8 positions match TRBD1. The CDR3 loop spans 15 amino acids. Germline V gene sequence: CDR1 MNHEY, CDR2 SVGAGI. V shed 11 bases, J shed 0 bases, and the junction held 11 bases outside the gene matches.

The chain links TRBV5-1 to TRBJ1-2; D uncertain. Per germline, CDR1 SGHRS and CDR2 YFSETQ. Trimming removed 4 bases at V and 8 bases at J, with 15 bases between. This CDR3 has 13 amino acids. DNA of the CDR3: TGCGCCAGCAGCGCATCGAAGGATTGGGGCTACACCTTC. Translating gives CASSASKDWGYTF.

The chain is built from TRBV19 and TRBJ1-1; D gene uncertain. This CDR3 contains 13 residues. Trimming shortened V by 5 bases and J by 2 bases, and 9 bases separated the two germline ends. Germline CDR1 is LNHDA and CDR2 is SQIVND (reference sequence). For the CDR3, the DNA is TGTGCCAGTAGTTACCGGGTCAACACTGAAGCTTTCTTT. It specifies CASSYRVNTEAFF.

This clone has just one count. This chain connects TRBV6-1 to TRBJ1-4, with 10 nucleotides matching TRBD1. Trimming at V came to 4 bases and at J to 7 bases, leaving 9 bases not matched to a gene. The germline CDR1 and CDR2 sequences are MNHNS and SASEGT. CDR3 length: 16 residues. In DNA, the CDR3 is TGTGCCAGCAGTGCATCCGGGACAGGGGTAGCTGAAAAACTGTTTTTT. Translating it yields CASSASGTGVAEKLFF.